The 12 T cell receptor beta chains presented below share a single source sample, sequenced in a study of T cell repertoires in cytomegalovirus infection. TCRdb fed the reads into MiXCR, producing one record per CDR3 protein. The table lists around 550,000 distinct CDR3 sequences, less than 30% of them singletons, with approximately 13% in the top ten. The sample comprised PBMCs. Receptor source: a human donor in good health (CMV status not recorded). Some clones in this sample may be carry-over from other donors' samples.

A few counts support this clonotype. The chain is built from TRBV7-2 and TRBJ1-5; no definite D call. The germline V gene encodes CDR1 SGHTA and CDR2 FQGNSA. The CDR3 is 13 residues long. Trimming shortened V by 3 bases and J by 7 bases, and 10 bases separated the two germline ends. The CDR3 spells CASSLNTGQPQHF. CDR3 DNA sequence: TGTGCCAGCAGCTTGAATACTGGGCAGCCCCAGCATTTT.

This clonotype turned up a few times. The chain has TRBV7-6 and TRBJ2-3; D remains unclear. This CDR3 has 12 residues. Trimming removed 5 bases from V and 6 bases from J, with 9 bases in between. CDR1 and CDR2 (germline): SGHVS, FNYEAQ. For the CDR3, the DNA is TGTGCCAGCAGCCTCATTCGGGATACGCAGTATTTT. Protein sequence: CASSLIRDTQYF.

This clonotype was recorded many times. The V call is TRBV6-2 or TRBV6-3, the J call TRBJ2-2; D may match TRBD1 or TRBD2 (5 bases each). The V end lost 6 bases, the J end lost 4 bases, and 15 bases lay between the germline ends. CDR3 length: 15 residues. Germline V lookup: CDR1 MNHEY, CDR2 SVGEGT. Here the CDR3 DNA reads TGTGCCAGCAGAGCGCCGGGACGGAGCACCGGGGAGCTGTTTTTT. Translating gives CASRAPGRSTGELFF.

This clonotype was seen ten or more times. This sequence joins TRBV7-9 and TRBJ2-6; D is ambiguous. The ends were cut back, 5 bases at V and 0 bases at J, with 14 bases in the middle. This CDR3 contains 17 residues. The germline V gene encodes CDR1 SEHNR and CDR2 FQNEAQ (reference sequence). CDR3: CASSLLRTFSGANVLTF. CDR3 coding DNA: TGTGCCAGCAGCCTCCTCCGTACCTTCTCTGGGGCCAACGTCCTGACTTTC.

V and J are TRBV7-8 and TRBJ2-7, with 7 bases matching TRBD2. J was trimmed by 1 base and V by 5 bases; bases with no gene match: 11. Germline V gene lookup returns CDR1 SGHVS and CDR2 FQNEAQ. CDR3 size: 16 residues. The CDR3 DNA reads TGTGCCAGCAGCCCCCTGGCTAGCGGTCCATCCTACGAGCAGTACTTC. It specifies CASSPLASGPSYEQYF. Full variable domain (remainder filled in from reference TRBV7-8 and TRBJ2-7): GAGVSQSPRYKVAKRGQDVALRCDPISGHVSLFWYQQALGQGPEFLTYFQNEAQLDKSGLPSDRFFAERPEGSVSTLKIQRTQQEDSAVYLCASSPLASGPSYEQYFGPGTRLTVT.

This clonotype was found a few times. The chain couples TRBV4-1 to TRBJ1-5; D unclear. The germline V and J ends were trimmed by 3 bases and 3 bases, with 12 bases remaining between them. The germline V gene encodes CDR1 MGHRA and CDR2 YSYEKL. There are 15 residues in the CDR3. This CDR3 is CASSQYTDTNQPQHF. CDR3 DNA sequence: TGCGCCAGCAGCCAGTACACCGATACCAATCAGCCCCAGCATTTT.

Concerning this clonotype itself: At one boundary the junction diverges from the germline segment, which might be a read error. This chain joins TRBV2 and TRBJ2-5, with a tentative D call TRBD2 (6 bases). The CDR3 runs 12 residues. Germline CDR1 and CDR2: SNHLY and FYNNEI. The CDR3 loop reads CASGMDGGAVDF. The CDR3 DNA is TGTGCCAGCGGAATGGACGGGGGTGCAGTGGACTTC.

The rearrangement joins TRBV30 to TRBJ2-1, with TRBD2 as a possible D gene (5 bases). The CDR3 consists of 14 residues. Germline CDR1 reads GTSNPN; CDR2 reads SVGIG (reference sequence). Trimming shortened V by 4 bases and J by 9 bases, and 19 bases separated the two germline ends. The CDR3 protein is CAWKAGRDLGEQFF. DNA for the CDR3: TGTGCCTGGAAGGCAGGTCGGGATTTGGGTGAGCAGTTCTTC.

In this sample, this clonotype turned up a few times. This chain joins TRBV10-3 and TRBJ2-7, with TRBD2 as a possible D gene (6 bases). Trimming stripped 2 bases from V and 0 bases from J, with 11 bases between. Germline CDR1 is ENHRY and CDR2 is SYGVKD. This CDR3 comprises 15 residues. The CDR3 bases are TGTGCCATCAGTGAGCGCGGAGGGAGCTCCTACGAGCAGTACTTC. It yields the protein CAISERGGSSYEQYF.

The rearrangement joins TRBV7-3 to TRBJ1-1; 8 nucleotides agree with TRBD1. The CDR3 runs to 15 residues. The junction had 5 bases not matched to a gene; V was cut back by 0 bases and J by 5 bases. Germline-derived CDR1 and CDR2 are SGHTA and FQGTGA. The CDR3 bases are TGTGCCAGCAGCTTAACTATGGACAGGGAGACTGAAGCTTTCTTT. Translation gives CASSLTMDRETEAFF.

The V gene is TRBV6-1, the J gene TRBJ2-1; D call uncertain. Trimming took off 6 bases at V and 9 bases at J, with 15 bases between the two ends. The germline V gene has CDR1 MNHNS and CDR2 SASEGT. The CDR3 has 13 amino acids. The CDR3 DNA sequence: TGTGCCAGCAGAGAACCCCTAGTTGGTGAGCAGTTCTTC. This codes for CASREPLVGEQFF.

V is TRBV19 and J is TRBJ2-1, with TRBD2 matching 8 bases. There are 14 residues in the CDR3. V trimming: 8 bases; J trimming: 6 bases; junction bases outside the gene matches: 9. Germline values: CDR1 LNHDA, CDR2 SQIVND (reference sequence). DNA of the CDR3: TGTGCCAGTGGAACGCGGCGGGGGGTCAATGAGCAGTTCTTC. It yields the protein CASGTRRGVNEQFF. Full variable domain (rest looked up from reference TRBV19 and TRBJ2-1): DGGITQSPKYLFRKEGQNVTLSCEQNLNHDAMYWYRQDPGQGLRLIYYSQIVNDFQKGDIAEGYSVSREKKESFPLTVTSAQKNPTAFYLCASGTRRGVNEQFFGPGTRLTVL.